This TCR beta chain was found in a study of cytomegalovirus exposure and HLA in healthy donors. General study findings and limits: Later findings reportedly placed an Asian-associated ancestry cluster below the approximately 670-donor mean for N-insertions.

In germline, CDR1 is SGHDT, CDR2 YYEEEE. Trimming cost V 2 bases and J 2 bases, with 10 bases left between them. The CDR3 loop spans 14 amino acids. The PCR made use of 60 Vbeta and 13 Jbeta primers. Generated by immunoSEQ multiplex PCR, the TCRdb table keeps only in-frame clones and is missing some. Here the sample spans 200,000 to 250,000 clones, approximately 80% being singletons. Points on this clone: Its antigen is not known.

Sequencing was carried out using PBMCs. This sequence was found in a male donor in good health and CMV-seronegative. The V and J genes are TRBV5-6 and TRBJ1-2; no clear D. CDR3 sequence reads: CASSLLRANYGYTF. Here the CDR3 DNA reads TGTGCCAGCAGCTTACTGAGAGCCAACTATGGCTACACCTTC.